The 15 T cell receptor beta chains in this list originate from one sample, sequenced in a study of monozygotic twins with inflammatory bowel disease. TCRdb reworked the 5' RACE reads into one entry per CDR3 protein, no DNA. The table lists 350,000 to 400,000 distinct CDR3 sequences, with about 2.5% in the top ten. The sequenced sample consisted of blood. The receptors were gathered from a human donor with ulcerative colitis or Crohn's disease, or a healthy co-twin of an affected twin (not recorded which).

The rearrangement links TRBV12-3 or TRBV12-4 to TRBJ1-2; TCRdb outputs TRBD1, but without DNA this stays unchecked. This CDR3 has 14 amino acids. CDR3: CASSPTTGIGGYTF.

V usage is TRBV7-9 and J usage is TRBJ1-1; TCRdb calls TRBD1, which cannot be checked without DNA. Germline V gives CDR1 SEHNR, CDR2 FQNEAQ (reference sequence). The CDR3 runs to 14 residues. The CDR3 region is CASSLMDSPSEAFF.

The chain combines TRBV19 with TRBJ1-1. Germline CDR1 is LNHDA and CDR2 is SQIVND (reference sequence). The CDR3 sequence is 13 residues long. This CDR3 is CASSMDRNTEAFF.

This chain joins TRBV4-2 and TRBJ1-5; TCRdb selects TRBD1, and the lack of DNA leaves this call unchecked. Germline V gene sequence: CDR1 LGHNA, CDR2 YNFKEQ. The CDR3 runs 15 residues. The CDR3 here is CASSQEPLTPQPQHF.

The gene calls are TRBV24-1 and TRBJ2-2; TCRdb's D call of TRBD2 is untestable without DNA. Per germline, CDR1 KGHDR and CDR2 SFDVKD. The CDR3 is made up of 16 amino acids. The CDR3 loop reads CATSDALNLDTGELFF.

The chain's CDR3 is CASSLDDRVDSPLHF. The chain employs TRBV5-1 and TRBJ1-6; TCRdb's D gene call, TRBD1, goes unchecked for lack of DNA. Germline CDR1 and CDR2: SGHRS and YFSETQ. This CDR3 comprises 15 residues.

The V call is TRBV20-1, the J call TRBJ2-7; TCRdb's D gene call, TRBD2, goes unchecked for lack of DNA. Germline V lookup: CDR1 DFQATT, CDR2 SNEGSKA (reference sequence). CDR3 length: 13 residues. The CDR3 here is CSAATSGGYEQYF.

The V call is TRBV3-1, the J call TRBJ1-4; absent DNA, TCRdb's TRBD1 call cannot be checked. The CDR3 covers 15 residues. The germline V gene has CDR1 LGHDT and CDR2 YNNKEL (reference sequence). CDR3 amino acids: CASSHAGTDHEKLFF. Full variable domain (remainder filled in from reference TRBV3-1 and TRBJ1-4): DTAVSQTPKYLVTQMGNDKSIKCEQNLGHDTMYWYKQDSKKFLKIMFSYNNKELIINETVPNRFSPKSPDKAHLNLHINSLELGDSAVYFCASSHAGTDHEKLFFGSGTQLSVL.

The chain joins TRBV18 to TRBJ1-5; absent DNA, TCRdb's TRBD1 call cannot be checked. CDR3 length equals 15 residues. CDR1 is KGHSH, CDR2 LQKENI, per germline. CDR3 loop: CASSPDAGVDQPQHF.

The genes are TRBV20-1 and TRBJ2-3; lacking DNA, the TRBD1 call made by TCRdb goes unchecked. This CDR3 comprises 16 residues. Germline CDR1 and CDR2: DFQATT and SNEGSKA (reference sequence). This CDR3 reads CSARDKTRGFTDTQYF.

The CDR3: CATDEGGAGLNGYTF. The chain combines TRBV19 with TRBJ1-2; the D gene TCRdb calls, TRBD1, cannot be checked with no DNA. The CDR3 runs 15 residues. Germline V lookup: CDR1 LNHDA, CDR2 SQIVND (reference sequence).

The chain combines TRBV7-9 with TRBJ2-7; TCRdb reports TRBD1, a call that lacks DNA to check it against. Per germline, CDR1 SEHNR and CDR2 FQNEAQ (reference sequence). This CDR3 is 16 amino acids long. CDR3 sequence reads: CASSHNTGTATYEQYF.

This chain joins TRBV6-2 or TRBV6-3 and TRBJ2-7; TCRdb picks TRBD1, but there is no DNA to check that call. The CDR3 has 15 amino acids. Germline CDR1 MNHEY, CDR2 SVGEGT. The CDR3 here is CASSRTGGSSYEQYF.

This chain connects TRBV28 to TRBJ2-2. CDR1 and CDR2 from the germline V gene are MDHEN and SYDVKM. The CDR3 sequence is 12 residues long. The CDR3 sequence: CASREWAGELFF.

V is TRBV5-1 and J is TRBJ2-5. Germline lookup yields CDR1 SGHRS and CDR2 YFSETQ. The CDR3 has 14 amino acids. CDR3: CASSLTANQETQYF.